This record covers a single TCR beta chain. The method was immunoSEQ multiplex PCR; TCRdb's version includes in-frame clones alone and lacks a portion of them. This table holds under 550,000 clones, about 96% found once. This sample stems from a study of shared clonotypes between healthy human individuals. Study in general: Per-donor plates numbered three CD4 naive, three CD4 memory, two CD8 naive and one CD8 memory.

CDR3 length: 11 amino acids. CDR1 and CDR2 from the germline V gene are MDHEN and SYDVKM. Trimming stripped 2 bases from V and 11 bases from J, with 9 bases between. Sequencing was performed on naive CD4+ T cells sorted from blood. Subset described: CD45RA+ positively selected. The sequence was collected from a woman aged 30 to 39 in good health. V gene TRBV28 combines with J gene TRBJ2-5, with D tentatively TRBD2 (5 bases). The CDR3 DNA follows: TGTGCCAGCAGTTTAAGTAGGGAGCAGTACTTC. Protein sequence: CASSLSREQYF.